The 30 T cell receptor beta chains presented below share a single source sample, sequenced in a study of CD8+CD57+ T cells in acquired aplastic anemia. Individuals selected for sequencing had exhibited CD8+CD57+ cell expansion on flow cytometry. TCR beta VDJ combinations and CDR3 sequences were profiled from genomic DNA. TCRdb reprocessed the reads with MiXCR, giving one entry per CDR3 protein. This table has around 250,000 distinct CDR3 sequences, roughly 82% appearing once. Sample: sorted CD4+, CD8+, or CD8+CD57+ T cells (not recorded which) from PBMCs. These receptors were collected from a human donor with aplastic anemia.

The genes are TRBV13 and TRBJ2-6, with no clear D. From germline, CDR1 is PRHDT and CDR2 FYEKMQ (reference sequence). The CDR3 sequence is 15 residues long. The CDR3 nucleotides are TGTGACACCACCCCGGATCACTCTGGGGCCAACGTCCTGACTTTC. Protein: CDTTPDHSGANVLTF.

The chain joins TRBV7-8 to TRBJ1-1, with no clear D. Germline loops: CDR1 SGHVS, CDR2 FQNEAQ. The CDR3 is 14 amino acids. Trimming left V 0 bases short and J 14 bases short, with 19 bases between. The CDR3 sequence is CASSLAGGPTTQFF. In DNA, the CDR3 is TGTGCCAGCAGCTTAGCGGGAGGTCCCACTACGCAGTTCTTT. The variable domain in full, with the rest retrieved from reference TRBV7-8 and TRBJ1-1, is GAGVSQSPRYKVAKRGQDVALRCDPISGHVSLFWYQQALGQGPEFLTYFQNEAQLDKSGLPSDRFFAERPEGSVSTLKIQRTQQEDSAVYLCASSLAGGPTTQFFGQGTRLTVV.

The chain has TRBV7-9 and TRBJ1-1; no clear D gene. Germline CDR1 and CDR2: SEHNR and FQNEAQ (reference sequence). CDR3 length: 15 residues. Trimming took 4 bases from V and 14 from J, leaving 26 bases between them. CDR3 in amino acids: CASSSADTGYLYPFF. Written as DNA, the CDR3 is TGTGCCAGCAGCTCCGCAGATACTGGGTACCTGTACCCCTTCTTT.

The chain has TRBV9 and TRBJ1-1; D uncertain. The CDR3 sequence is 15 residues long. Deletions cut 4 bases from V and 7 bases from J, with 20 bases between. Germline V gene data show CDR1 as SGDLS and CDR2 as YYNGEE. CDR3 sequence reads: CASSLSGDRQDEAFF. The CDR3 DNA follows: TGTGCCAGCAGCTTATCAGGCGATAGGCAAGATGAAGCTTTCTTT.

A word on this clonotype: The junction departs from the called germline gene at one end, perhaps through a read error. This rearrangement joins TRBV9 to TRBJ2-3, with D possibly being TRBD1 or TRBD2 (6 bases each). The CDR3 is 14 residues long. Germline V gene data show CDR1 as SGDLS and CDR2 as YYNGEE. The CDR3 coding sequence is TGTGCCAGCAGCTTAGGGGGAGGCTACACCGGGGAGCATTTT. Amino acids: CASSLGGGYTGEHF.

The chain joins TRBV7-3 to TRBJ2-7; 8 bases are a match to TRBD1. J gave up 1 base and V 3 bases, and 14 bases lay outside the gene matches. Germline CDR1 is SGHTA and CDR2 is FQGTGA. This CDR3 spans 18 amino acids. DNA of the CDR3: TGTGCCAGCAGCTTGCGACAGGGGACCACAGAACTTTCCTACGAGCAGTACGTC. This encodes CASSLRQGTTELSYEQYV.

This chain connects TRBV7-8 to TRBJ1-1; TRBD1 agrees at 8 bases. There are 15 residues in the CDR3. Trimming took 7 bases from V and 14 from J; bases not matched to a gene: 21. CDR1 is SGHVS and CDR2 is FQNEAQ in the germline V gene. This CDR3 is CASKFAGTGYEQYFF. The CDR3 coding sequence is TGTGCCAGCAAGTTCGCAGGGACAGGCTACGAGCAGTACTTCTTT.

This clonotype occurred once. CDR3 sequence (DNA): TGTGCCAGCAGCTTGGGCGGGGGACCCGATTCCCACCTCCACTTT. Residues: CASSLGGGPDSHLHF. The chain is built from TRBV7-8 and TRBJ1-6; D perhaps matches TRBD1 (5 bases). From germline, CDR1 is SGHVS and CDR2 FQNEAQ. The CDR3 loop spans 15 amino acids. Trimming took 3 bases from V and 15 from J, leaving 21 bases between them.

Points on this clonotype: The junction does not match germline at one end; this may be a read error. The chain combines TRBV7-2 with TRBJ2-1; 10 bases fit TRBD2. In germline, CDR1 is SGHTA, CDR2 FQGNSA. The CDR3 has 15 amino acids. The CDR3 here is CASSFTSGTYYEQIF. The CDR3 DNA is TGTGCCAGTAGTTTCACTAGCGGGACTTACTATGAGCAGATCTTC.

Note on this clonotype: It is likely a read error, because the conserved phenylalanine at the end of the CDR3 is missing. The DNA is omitted, as the CDR3 cannot be located on it reliably, and the CDR3 follows TCRdb's listing. The chain uses TRBV7-9 and TRBJ2-3; whether TRBD1, the table's D call, matches the DNA was not checked. Per the germline V gene, CDR1 is SEHNR and CDR2 is FQNEAQ (reference sequence). The CDR3 is 13 residues long, ends included. This CDR3 is CASSFGGSYGANV.

Points on this clonotype: Relative to the germline gene, one junction end is altered; a read error may explain this. The CDR3 bases are TGTGCCAGCAGTGAGATCGGGGAGCGGGAGACCCAGTACTTC. Its protein product is CASSEIGERETQYF. The chain links TRBV10-3 to TRBJ2-5, with D possibly being TRBD2 (5 bases). Germline values: CDR1 ENHRY, CDR2 SYGVKD. This CDR3 is 14 amino acids long.

A remark on this clonotype: The junction differs from germline at one of its ends, possibly a read error. The V and J genes are TRBV9 and TRBJ1-1; D might be TRBD1 (5 bases). CDR1 is SGDLS, CDR2 YYNGEE, per germline. CDR3 length: 14 amino acids. In nucleotides, the CDR3 is TGTGCCAGCAGCGTCACCGGGGGAGGGACTGAAGCTATCTTT. It specifies CASSVTGGGTEAIF.

The chain couples TRBV6-1 to TRBJ1-5; D is ambiguous. Germline CDR1 and CDR2: MNHNS and SASEGT. The CDR3 extends over 14 amino acids. The V gene lost 1 base and the J gene lost 5 bases, with 9 bases spanning the gap. Here the CDR3 reads CASSEEGPDQPQHF. CDR3 nucleotide sequence: TGTGCCAGCAGTGAAGAGGGCCCAGATCAGCCCCAGCATTTT.

The rearrangement uses TRBV7-6 and TRBJ2-7; D gene unclear. The CDR3 runs to 18 residues. Germline loops: CDR1 SGHVS, CDR2 FNYEAQ. Trimming removed 3 bases from V and 4 bases from J, with 25 bases in between. CDR3 residues: CASSLLDPDTPYFYEQYV. Here the CDR3 DNA reads TGTGCCAGCAGCTTGCTAGACCCAGATACGCCGTATTTTTACGAGCAGTACGTC.

This clonotype was counted a single time. The chain is built from TRBV20-1 and TRBJ2-5, with TRBD1 matching 10 bases. Germline V gene sequence: CDR1 DFQATT, CDR2 SNEGSKA (reference sequence). With V trimmed by 4 bases and J by 1 base, 6 bases remained unmatched. The CDR3 loop spans 15 amino acids. The CDR3 here is CSAMDRGRRQETQYF. The CDR3 DNA reads TGCAGTGCTATGGACAGGGGGAGACGCCAAGAGACCCAGTACTTC.

Comment on this clonotype: This CDR3 is missing its conserved last phenylalanine or tryptophan, likely due to a read error. The DNA is omitted, as the CDR3 cannot be located on it reliably, and the CDR3 follows TCRdb's listing. J is TRBJ2-7 and V is TRBV7-8; the DNA was not used to check the table's D call, TRBD2. The CDR3 totals 12 residues, both ends included. Germline loops: CDR1 SGHVS, CDR2 FQNEAQ. The CDR3 protein is CASSLAGGPHSE.

J is TRBJ2-1 and V is TRBV10-2, with TRBD2 matching over 12 bases. Germline assignment: CDR1 WSHSY and CDR2 SAAADI. The trim removed 5 bases at V and 5 bases at J, leaving 7 bases unmatched. The CDR3 is 16 amino acids. CDR3 region: CASSLAGGYGDNEQFF. The CDR3 nucleotides are TGCGCCAGCAGTCTAGCGGGGGGGTATGGAGACAATGAGCAGTTCTTC.

This clonotype came up once. The rearrangement links TRBV7-8 to TRBJ2-3, with D possibly being TRBD2 (6 bases). Trimming stripped 0 bases from V and 11 bases from J, with 18 bases between. Germline CDR1 reads SGHVS; CDR2 reads FQNEAQ. The CDR3 length is 15 residues. The CDR3 region is CASSLAGGRTAQQYF. As DNA, the CDR3 is TGTGCCAGCAGCTTAGCGGGAGGTCGCACTGCGCAGCAGTATTTT.

This clonotype has a single count. Germline is not matched at one junction end, which may reflect a read error. This chain joins TRBV9 and TRBJ2-3; possible D gene TRBD1, 6 bases. CDR3 length: 14 amino acids. Germline V gives CDR1 SGDLS, CDR2 YYNGEE. The CDR3 region has the DNA TGCGCCAGCAGCCTTGGGGGCTTTGGGGGAGCGCAGTATTTT. It codes for CASSLGGFGGAQYF.

This clonotype was found once. At one of its ends the junction is not consistent with the germline gene, which may arise from a read error. The chain has TRBV7-9 and TRBJ2-7; D possibly corresponds to TRBD2 (5 bases). There are 14 residues in the CDR3. In germline, CDR1 is SEHNR, CDR2 FQNEAQ (reference sequence). CDR3 sequence: CASSSNYSGHEKDF. Written as DNA, the CDR3 is TGTGCCAGCAGCTCAAACTACAGCGGTCACGAGAAGGACTTC.

The chain is built from TRBV7-8 and TRBJ1-1; no reliable D call. Germline V gene sequence: CDR1 SGHVS, CDR2 FQNEAQ. The V gene lost 2 bases and the J gene lost 0 bases, with 10 bases spanning the gap. The length of the CDR3 is 15 residues. The CDR3 region is CASSLYSEMNTEAFF. The CDR3, as DNA: TGTGCCAGCAGCTTATACAGTGAAATGAACACTGAAGCTTTCTTT.

Comments on this clonotype: The CDR3 does not end in the conserved phenylalanine or tryptophan, so this is likely a read error. The limits of the CDR3 on the DNA are not certain, so only TCRdb's listed CDR3 is given. The chain couples TRBV9 to TRBJ2-3; the D call of TRBD1 is as the table states it, not checked on the DNA. From its first to its last residue, the CDR3 has 12 amino acids. Germline-derived CDR1 and CDR2 are SGDLS and YYNGEE. The CDR3 loop reads CASSLGGDSRYQ.

Notes on this clonotype: Lacking the conserved final phenylalanine or tryptophan, this CDR3 likely reflects a read error. The DNA is omitted, as the CDR3 cannot be located on it reliably, and the CDR3 follows TCRdb's listing. Here the CDR3 reads CASSLHRGTYEDDL. The V gene is TRBV7-9, the J gene TRBJ2-7. Germline assignment: CDR1 SEHNR and CDR2 FQNEAQ (reference sequence). The CDR3 spans 14 residues, counting both ends.

The rearrangement links TRBV7-6 to TRBJ2-7; D ambiguous. Trimming stripped 0 bases from V and 0 bases from J, with 9 bases between. Per germline, CDR1 SGHVS and CDR2 FNYEAQ. The CDR3 spans 15 residues. The CDR3 bases are TGTGCCAGCAGCTTAGCGCAGCGCCTCTCCTACGAGCAGTACTTC. It yields the protein CASSLAQRLSYEQYF.

A note on this clonotype: This CDR3 is missing its conserved last phenylalanine or tryptophan, likely due to a read error. The genes are TRBV2 and TRBJ1-2; 8 nucleotides agree with TRBD1. This CDR3 has 15 amino acids. Per germline, CDR1 SNHLY and CDR2 FYNNEI. CDR3 nucleotide sequence: TGTGCCAGCAGCGATGCAGGGGGCGACGGCTATGCCTACACCTTG. Amino acids: CASSDAGGDGYAYTL.

This chain joins TRBV12-3 or TRBV12-4 and TRBJ1-2; no clear D gene. With 6 bases removed from V and 5 bases from J, the gap between germline ends came to 22 bases. CDR3 length: 16 amino acids. The CDR3 reads CASSLESPGLVYGYTF. The CDR3 region has the DNA TGTGCCAGCAGCTTGGAGAGCCCCGGGCTCGTATATGGCTACACCTTC.

The chain joins TRBV11-3 to TRBJ2-3; the match to TRBD1 covers 7 bases. CDR1 and CDR2 from the germline V gene are SGHNT and YENEEA. The CDR3 sequence is 17 residues long. With V trimmed by 3 bases and J by 0 bases, 9 bases remained unmatched. The CDR3 here is CASSLGQLDPSTDTQYF. The CDR3 DNA is TGTGCCAGCAGCTTGGGACAGTTAGACCCTAGCACAGATACGCAGTATTTT.

Regarding this clonotype: Since no conserved phenylalanine or tryptophan closes the CDR3, a read error is the likely cause. This chain uses TRBV6-4 with TRBJ1-1; D may be TRBD1 (5 bases). Trimming stripped 6 bases from V and 5 bases from J, with 22 bases between. CDR1 MRHNA and CDR2 SNTAGT come from the germline V gene. The CDR3 loop spans 16 amino acids. The CDR3 DNA reads TGTGCCAGCAGGCAAGATTGGGCAGGGCCGAGGACTGAAGCTTTCTCT. Amino acids: CASRQDWAGPRTEAFS.

Comment on this clonotype: This could be a read error, since a much larger clone is one nucleotide away. This rearrangement joins TRBV7-2 to TRBJ2-3; D is possibly TRBD2 (5 bases). From germline, CDR1 is SGHTA and CDR2 FQGNSA. The CDR3 is 14 amino acids. The CDR3 coding sequence is TGTGCCAGCAGCTTAGGTGCGGGCGTCACAGAGACGCAGTTT. It yields the protein CASSLGAGVTETQF.

In its sample, this clonotype was seen a few times. This chain links TRBV12-5 with TRBJ2-1; D is perhaps TRBD1 (7 bases). The germline gives CDR1 LGHNT, CDR2 FRNRAP. The germline V and J ends were trimmed by 6 bases and 8 bases, with 23 bases remaining between them. The CDR3 contains 16 residues. Here the CDR3 DNA reads TGTGCTAGTGGCCAGGGGGGCGGAAACGGTCAGGATGAGCAGTTCTTC. Protein product: CASGQGGGNGQDEQFF. The full variable domain, in which reference TRBV12-5 and TRBJ2-1 provide the parts outside the CDR3, is DARVTQTPRHKVTEMGQEVTMRCQPILGHNTVFWYRQTMMQGLELLAYFRNRAPLDDSGMPKDRFSAEMPDATLATLKIQPSEPRDSAVYFCASGQGGGNGQDEQFFGPGTRLTVL.